Listed below are T cell receptor beta chains from one sample, sequenced in a study of cytomegalovirus exposure and HLA in healthy donors. Only in-frame clones appear in the TCRdb table, and some are missing; sequencing was by immunoSEQ multiplex PCR. The sample lists over 90,000 clones, approximately 80% occurring once. Sequencing was done on a sample of PBMCs. These receptors originate from a male donor in good health and CMV-seropositive. The CDR3 runs from the conserved cysteine through the conserved F or W. The order of the fields is clone size, J gene, D gene, V gene, CDR3 DNA, CDR3 protein. D genes are given only for firm matches. Size is stated for part of the rows, as once, few or many counts, or as a class when the clone is expanded.

clone_size: -; j_call: TRBJ2-1; d_call: -; v_call: TRBV7-9; cdr3_nt: TGTGCCAGCAGCTTGAGGAGCGATGGTGAGCAGTTCTTC; cdr3_aa: CASSLRSDGEQFF
clone_size: -; j_call: TRBJ2-3; d_call: -; v_call: TRBV4-2; cdr3_nt: TGTGCCAGCAGCGGAACCATCGACAGTCTCGCGGCAGATACGCAGTATTTT; cdr3_aa: CASSGTIDSLAADTQYF
clone_size: few; j_call: TRBJ2-3; d_call: -; v_call: TRBV5-1; cdr3_nt: TGCGCCAGCAGCTTGGGGGCAGCCCCAGATACGCAGTATTTT; cdr3_aa: CASSLGAAPDTQYF
clone_size: -; j_call: TRBJ1-2; d_call: -; v_call: TRBV15; cdr3_nt: TGTGCCACCAGCAGGAGACAAGTCGGCTATGGCTACACCTTC; cdr3_aa: CATSRRQVGYGYTF
clone_size: few; j_call: TRBJ2-3; d_call: -; v_call: TRBV7-6; cdr3_nt: TGTGCCAGCAGCTTAGCGAGCCTCGGGGGGCAAGATACGCAGTATTTT; cdr3_aa: CASSLASLGGQDTQYF
clone_size: -; j_call: TRBJ1-1; d_call: TRBD1; v_call: TRBV28; cdr3_nt: TGTGCCAGCAGTCGGGACAGGAGGTTGTTGTGGAACACTGAAGCTTTCTTT; cdr3_aa: CASSRDRRLLWNTEAFF
clone_size: -; j_call: TRBJ2-7; d_call: TRBD2; v_call: TRBV18; cdr3_nt: TGTGCCAGCTCACCACCTCGGGGATCGACTAGCGGGAGTTACGAGCAGTACTTC; cdr3_aa: CASSPPRGSTSGSYEQYF
clone_size: -; j_call: TRBJ2-7; d_call: -; v_call: TRBV4-2; cdr3_nt: TGTGCCAGCAGCCAAGCAAGGGAGTACACCTACGAGCAGTACTTC; cdr3_aa: CASSQAREYTYEQYF
clone_size: -; j_call: TRBJ2-3; d_call: -; v_call: TRBV7-2; cdr3_nt: TGTGCCAGCAGCTTAGGGGACTTTAGCACAGATACGCAGTATTTT; cdr3_aa: CASSLGDFSTDTQYF
clone_size: -; j_call: TRBJ2-5; d_call: -; v_call: TRBV2; cdr3_nt: TGTGCCAGCAGTGAAAAGCTAGCAGTACAGTACTTC; cdr3_aa: CASSEKLAVQYF
clone_size: few; j_call: TRBJ1-2; d_call: TRBD1; v_call: TRBV9; cdr3_nt: TGTGCCAGCAGCAAACGAGAGGACAGGGGGCGCAGAGGCTACACCTTC; cdr3_aa: CASSKREDRGRRGYTF
clone_size: -; j_call: TRBJ2-7; d_call: -; v_call: TRBV10-3; cdr3_nt: TGTGCCATCAGTGACCCCTGGGACTTCTGCCCCTCTTTC; cdr3_aa: CAISDPWDFCPSF
clone_size: once; j_call: TRBJ1-5; d_call: -; v_call: TRBV5-3; cdr3_nt: TGTGCCAGAAGCTTCCGACAGCACAATCAGCCCCAGCATTTT; cdr3_aa: CARSFRQHNQPQHF
clone_size: -; j_call: TRBJ2-7; d_call: -; v_call: TRBV27; cdr3_nt: TGTGCCAGCAGTTTGGTGGGAGGCTCCTACGAGCAGTACTTC; cdr3_aa: CASSLVGGSYEQYF
clone_size: -; j_call: TRBJ1-4; d_call: -; v_call: TRBV18; cdr3_nt: TGTGCCAGCTCACCTTCGGGTGGCACTAATGAAAAACTGTTTTTT; cdr3_aa: CASSPSGGTNEKLFF